A selection of T cell receptor beta chains follows, all from one sample in a study of cytomegalovirus exposure and HLA in healthy donors. Sequencing used immunoSEQ multiplex PCR; TCRdb keeps in-frame clones, though not all of them. This sample yields under 200,000 clones, of which 87% are seen a single time; about 1% belongs to the top ten. The sequencing input was PBMCs. The origin of the receptors is a boy younger than 10 in good health and CMV-seronegative. Both conserved end residues are part of each CDR3. The order of the fields is clone size, J gene, D gene, V gene, CDR3 DNA, CDR3 protein. D genes are given only for firm matches. Clone size is stated in some rows and not others, as once, few, many or a class when expanded.

NA	TRBJ2-1	NA	TRBV7-8	TGTGCCAGCACCCATCCAGGTTACAATGAGCAGTTCTTC	CASTHPGYNEQFF
NA	TRBJ2-7	NA	TRBV27	TGTGCCAGCAGCCCGCCCGGGGACTCCTACGAGCAGTACTTC	CASSPPGDSYEQYF
NA	TRBJ2-1	TRBD2	TRBV5-6	TGTGCCAGCAGCTATATAGCGGGAGGGCCGGGGGAGCAGTTCTTC	CASSYIAGGPGEQFF
NA	TRBJ2-1	TRBD1	TRBV28	TGTGCCAGCAGTGTCCGACAGGGCCTCGAGCAGTTCTTC	CASSVRQGLEQFF
NA	TRBJ2-1	NA	TRBV7-6	TGTGCCAGCAGCTTAGAATCCCCCAGTTCCGCAAGTGAGCAGTTCTTC	CASSLESPSSASEQFF
NA	TRBJ1-5	TRBD1	TRBV11-2	TGTGCCAGCAGCTTAAAACCGGGACAGGGGGCTAGGGGTCAGCCCCAGCATTTT	CASSLKPGQGARGQPQHF
NA	TRBJ2-7	TRBD1	TRBV14	TGTGCCAGCAGCCAAGGGCCGGGACAGGGTATTTACGAGCAGTACTTC	CASSQGPGQGIYEQYF
few	TRBJ2-5	TRBD2	TRBV27	TGTGCCAGCAGCCACGGGGCGGGGAGGGGCGGGGAGACCCAGTACTTC	CASSHGAGRGGETQYF
NA	TRBJ1-2	TRBD1	TRBV28	TGTGCCAGCAGAACGGGACAGGGAATATTTGGCTACACCTTC	CASRTGQGIFGYTF
NA	TRBJ2-5	NA	TRBV2	TGTGCCAGCAGTCCACGCGGTAATAGCTACCTCCGAGAGACCCAGTACTTC	CASSPRGNSYLRETQYF
NA	TRBJ2-7	TRBD1	TRBV27	TGTGCCAGCAGTCCTTACGGGACAGGGGGCGAGCAGTACTTC	CASSPYGTGGEQYF
few	TRBJ1-2	NA	TRBV25-1	TGTGCCAGCAGTGAATCAGGGCTTCCTAACTATGGCTACACCTTC	CASSESGLPNYGYTF
NA	TRBJ1-1	NA	TRBV19	TGTGCCAGTAGTATTCAGGGGAGCGCTGAAGCTTTCTTT	CASSIQGSAEAFF
NA	TRBJ2-3	TRBD2	TRBV28	TGTGCCAGCAGTTTCCCGGGACTAGCGGGGGGCAGCACAGATACGCAGTATTTT	CASSFPGLAGGSTDTQYF
once	TRBJ1-6	NA	TRBV7-8	TGTGCCAGCAGCTCAAGGGAGGGAGAAGCGAAGCATTCACCCCTCCACTTT	CASSSREGEAKHSPLHF
NA	TRBJ1-1	NA	TRBV7-9	TGTGCCAGCCGGCCTGCGGGGGGCCGAGTCACTGAAGCTTTCTTT	CASRPAGGRVTEAFF
once	TRBJ1-2	NA	TRBV6-6	TGTGCCACACAGGGAGATTTAGGAGATGGCTACACCTTC	CATQGDLGDGYTF
NA	TRBJ2-2	TRBD2	TRBV11-2	TGTGCCAGCAGCTCCGGGACTACCACGAACACCGGGGAGCTGTTTTTT	CASSSGTTTNTGELFF
NA	TRBJ1-1	NA	TRBV30	TGTGCCTGGAGTGTAAACGGGGACACTGAAGCTTTCTTT	CAWSVNGDTEAFF
NA	TRBJ2-1	TRBD1	TRBV7-3	TGTGCCAGCAGCCGGGACAGGGATAGGGATGAGCAGTTCTTC	CASSRDRDRDEQFF
NA	TRBJ2-3	TRBD2	TRBV7-9	TGTGCCAGCAGCGAGAGGGAGACTAGCTTTAGGGCCGATACGCAGTATTTT	CASSERETSFRADTQYF
NA	TRBJ2-1	NA	TRBV28	TGTGCCAGCAGACCTCATCGGGATTCCTACAATGAGCAGTTCTTC	CASRPHRDSYNEQFF
NA	TRBJ2-1	TRBD2	TRBV9	TGTGCCAGCAGCCCCCGTCCCCGACTAGCGGAGTACAATGAGCAGTTCTTC	CASSPRPRLAEYNEQFF
NA	TRBJ1-5	NA	TRBV27	TGTGCCAGCAGGGTCGGGGGGGGCGGTCAGCCCCAGCATTTT	CASRVGGGGQPQHF
once	TRBJ1-2	TRBD1	TRBV7-9	TGTGCCAGCAGCTACCAGACAGGGGCTAACTATGGCTACACCTTC	CASSYQTGANYGYTF
NA	TRBJ1-2	TRBD1	TRBV2	TGTGCCAGCAGGGCCCCGGGACAGGACTATGGCTACACCTTC	CASRAPGQDYGYTF
NA	TRBJ2-7	NA	TRBV6-1	TGTGCCAGCAGCCAGACAGGATTCGAGCAGTACTTC	CASSQTGFEQYF
NA	TRBJ2-7	NA	TRBV28	TGTGCCAGCAGTTTAAGCTCCTACGAGCAGTACTTC	CASSLSSYEQYF
NA	TRBJ2-7	TRBD1	TRBV5-1	TGCGCCAGCAGCTTGGCGGGACAGGGTCCCTACGAGCAGTACTTC	CASSLAGQGPYEQYF
NA	TRBJ2-1	TRBD2	TRBV5-4	TGTGCCAGCAGCTTGATTGGCGGGAGGGCCAACGAGCAGTTCTTC	CASSLIGGRANEQFF
NA	TRBJ2-1	NA	TRBV4-2	TGTGCCAGCAGCCAAGACGCCAGGCCTACTCACAATGAGCAGTTCTTC	CASSQDARPTHNEQFF
NA	TRBJ1-4	NA	TRBV5-8	TGTGCCAGCAGCTTGGGGGGGACTGCTACTGAAAAACTGTTTTTT	CASSLGGTATEKLFF